Here is one T cell receptor (beta chain) with its context. Its antigen is undetermined. Depths of 1 in 200,000 to 1 in 1 million T cells were the sequencing target. TCRdb's table, derived via immunoSEQ multiplex PCR, lists solely in-frame clones and lacks some. The sample lists around 310,000 clones, about 80% occurring once. The V segment lost 6 bases and the J segment 8 bases; nucleotides outside the gene matches: 9. The CDR3 spans 15 residues. Germline assignment: CDR1 SNHLY and CDR2 FYNNEI. This sample stems from a study of cytotoxic CD8 clonotypes in ibrutinib-treated CLL. Across the whole study: Included were 11 relapsed/refractory and over 14 treatment-naive patients, of whom 17 were IGHV unmutated. Study-wide results and caveats: Baseline clonality was higher than in age-matched healthy donors and moved in step with circulating CD8+ T-cell counts. Shared public clonotypes were rare, and on treatment they either got smaller or stayed the same.

The sequence was obtained from a human donor with chronic lymphocytic leukemia. V and J are TRBV2 and TRBJ2-1; 11 bases align to TRBD2. The specimen was PBMCs, collected before ibrutinib treatment. Here the CDR3 reads CASSRLAGLLDEQFF. The CDR3 bases are TGTGCCAGCAGCAGACTAGCGGGGTTGCTGGATGAGCAGTTCTTC. The variable domain in full, with the rest retrieved from reference TRBV2 and TRBJ2-1, is EPEVTQTPSHQVTQMGQEVILRCVPISNHLYFYWYRQILGQKVEFLVSFYNNEISEKSEIFDDQFSVERPDGSNFTLKIRSTKLEDSAMYFCASSRLAGLLDEQFFGPGTRLTVL.